These 10 T cell receptor beta chains were sequenced from one sample in a study of CD8 T cells in Susac syndrome. Random hexamers were used to reverse transcribe an amount of roughly 0.45 to 1 ug RNA. TCRdb itself ran the immunoSEQ multiplex PCR reads through MiXCR, one entry per CDR3 protein. The sample records about 150,000 distinct CDR3 sequences, approximately 96% being singletons. Sequencing was performed on CD4+ T cells from PBMCs. The origin of the receptors is a human donor with Susac syndrome.

This clonotype was seen more than once but under ten times. For the CDR3, the DNA is TGTGCCAGCAGTGAAGAGGGACCAACCTACGAGCAGTACTTC. It codes for CASSEEGPTYEQYF. The gene calls are TRBV6-1 and TRBJ2-7; the D gene could be TRBD1 or TRBD2 (5 bases each). Germline lookup yields CDR1 MNHNS and CDR2 SASEGT. Trimming removed 1 base from V and 2 bases from J, with 9 bases in between. The CDR3 is 14 residues long.

This clonotype was detected once. The V call is TRBV3-1, the J call TRBJ2-7; D possibly uses TRBD1 or TRBD2 (5 bases each). The CDR3 extends over 14 amino acids. CDR1 and CDR2 (germline): LGHDT, YNNKEL (reference sequence). V dropped 1 base and J dropped 1 base, with 8 bases sitting between them. For the CDR3, the DNA is TGTGCCAGCAGCCAAGGTGGGGGATCCTACGAGCAGTACGTC. It yields the protein CASSQGGGSYEQYV.

There are a few counts of this clonotype. This rearrangement joins TRBV5-4 to TRBJ2-3, with 14 bases matching TRBD2. This CDR3 spans 16 amino acids. Germline CDR1 SGHNT, CDR2 YYREEE (reference sequence). V trimming: 4 bases; J trimming: 3 bases; junction bases outside the gene matches: 4. This CDR3 reads CASSVRLAGGTDTQYF. CDR3 nucleotides: TGTGCCAGCAGCGTCCGACTAGCGGGGGGGACAGATACGCAGTATTTT.

The V and J genes are TRBV5-1 and TRBJ1-2; unclear D gene. Trimming pared 3 bases from V and 4 bases from J, leaving 13 bases between. Germline CDR1 reads SGHRS; CDR2 reads YFSETQ. This CDR3 region has 14 residues. The CDR3 bases are TGCGCCAGCAGCTGGGGAACCGGAATCTATGGCTACACCTTC. This gives the protein CASSWGTGIYGYTF.

The chain has TRBV14 and TRBJ2-1; a possible D gene is TRBD2 (5 bases). V gave up 0 bases and J gave up 11 bases, with 14 bases separating them. Germline values: CDR1 SGHDN, CDR2 FVKESK. The CDR3 totals 14 residues. CDR3 in amino acids: CASSQEPGKAKQFF. CDR3 in DNA: TGTGCCAGCAGCCAAGAGCCCGGGAAGGCAAAGCAGTTCTTC.

The rearrangement joins TRBV25-1 to TRBJ2-7; D possibly corresponds to TRBD1 (6 bases). Trimming removed 4 bases from V and 4 bases from J, with 14 bases in between. The CDR3 loop spans 14 amino acids. Per the germline V gene, CDR1 is MGHDK and CDR2 is SYGVNS. The CDR3 nucleotides are TGTGCCAGCAGTGCCAGGGGACCCCCTTACGAGCAGTACTTC. Its protein is CASSARGPPYEQYF.

This clonotype occurred once. The chain employs TRBV28 and TRBJ1-5, with D hard to call. The CDR3 is 12 residues long. V dropped 7 bases and J dropped 0 bases, with 4 bases sitting between them. From germline, CDR1 is MDHEN and CDR2 SYDVKM. The CDR3 DNA is TGTGCCAGCACGGCTAGCAATCAGCCCCAGCATTTT. It codes for CASTASNQPQHF. The full variable domain, rest sourced from reference TRBV28 and TRBJ1-5, is DVKVTQSSRYLVKRTGEKVFLECVQDMDHENMFWYRQDPGLGLRLIYFSYDVKMKEKGDIPEGYSVSREKKERFSLILESASTNQTSMYLCASTASNQPQHFGDGTRLSIL.

The rearrangement joins TRBV18 to TRBJ2-1; possible D gene TRBD1, 5 bases. The CDR3 consists of 13 residues. Germline V gene lookup returns CDR1 KGHSH and CDR2 LQKENI. V was clipped by 2 bases and J by 6 bases, with 8 bases between them. CDR3: CASSPGQGNEQFF. The CDR3 DNA reads as TGTGCCAGCTCACCAGGGCAGGGCAATGAGCAGTTCTTC.

This chain uses TRBV21-1 with TRBJ1-2. TRBV21-1 is labeled a pseudogene. The CDR3 consists of 14 residues. Written as DNA, the CDR3 is TGTGCCAGCAGCATTGGGAAGACTGACTATGGCTACACCTTC. Its protein product is CASSIGKTDYGYTF.

CDR3 bases: TGTGCCAGCAGAGCGACTGGCGGGGGGGCGGAGACCCAGTACTTC. Protein sequence: CASRATGGGAETQYF. J is TRBJ2-5 and V is TRBV6-5, with 9 bases lining up with TRBD2. The CDR3 length is 15 residues. Unmatched junction bases numbered 10, after V lost 6 bases and J lost 5 bases. Germline V lookup: CDR1 MNHEY, CDR2 SVGAGI.